The 27 T cell receptor beta chains given below trace back to one sample, sequenced in a study of cytomegalovirus exposure and HLA in healthy donors (dated by TCRdb to 2015 to 2018). Library generation was performed with the immunoSEQ multiplex PCR assay. The multiplex PCR relied on a mix of 60 forward primers for TCR Vbeta segments and 13 reverse primers for TCR Jbeta segments. What TCRdb holds here is the immuneACCESS table cut down to in-frame rearrangements. Part of the clones is not present; checked against another copy, under half of the missing clones reflect an unresolved V gene, and the others are unexplained. This sample gives more than 85,000 clones in total; more than 70% of them show up just once. The top ten clonotypes cover approximately 2.2% of the sample. Specimen: PBMCs. These TCRs come from a man aged 30 to 39 in good health and CMV-seronegative.

The chain recombines TRBV12-2 with TRBJ2-7; the table's TRBD1 call for D was not verified on the DNA. TRBV12-2 is noted as a pseudogene. The CDR3 totals 17 residues. The CDR3 protein is CASRLAMLRDRGEEQYF. The CDR3 DNA sequence: TGTGCAAGTCGCTTAGCAATGCTCCGGGACAGGGGTGAAGAGCAGTACTTC.

This clone was recorded only once. The chain uses TRBV5-1 and TRBJ2-3; TRBD2 aligns across 10 bases. This CDR3 is 16 amino acids long. V lost 2 bases and J lost 4; bases outside the gene matches: 7. Germline lookup yields CDR1 SGHRS and CDR2 YFSETQ. CDR3 nucleotides: TGCGCCAGCAGCTTACCAGCGGGAGGGCTCGCAGATACGCAGTATTTT. It encodes CASSLPAGGLADTQYF.

This clone was observed a handful of times. The chain uses TRBV7-6 and TRBJ2-1; D uncertain. This CDR3 has 13 residues. Germline CDR1 reads SGHVS; CDR2 reads FNYEAQ. V lost 5 bases and J lost 4, with 9 bases in between. This CDR3 is CASSEDKYNEQFF. The CDR3, as DNA: TGTGCCAGCAGCGAAGACAAGTACAATGAGCAGTTCTTC.

The chain couples TRBV5-1 to TRBJ2-7, with D perhaps TRBD1 (6 bases). Germline V CDR1 and CDR2: SGHRS, YFSETQ. V was trimmed by 4 bases and J by 4 bases, leaving 12 bases between them. The CDR3 contains 13 residues. The CDR3 sequence is CASSPMTGYEQYF. The CDR3, as DNA: TGCGCCAGCAGCCCGATGACAGGTTACGAGCAGTACTTC.

This chain uses TRBV6-4 with TRBJ2-1, with a weak D call TRBD1 (6 bases). Germline CDR1 MRHNA, CDR2 SNTAGT. The CDR3 sequence is 15 residues long. V dropped 5 bases and J dropped 2 bases, with 13 bases sitting between them. CDR3 in amino acids: CASSKDSTTYNEQFF. The CDR3 DNA follows: TGTGCCAGCAGTAAGGACAGTACAACCTACAATGAGCAGTTCTTC.

CDR3 region: CASRVLAGEAEQYF. In DNA, the CDR3 is TGCGCCAGCAGAGTGCTAGCGGGAGAGGCCGAGCAGTACTTC. The rearrangement links TRBV10-1 to TRBJ2-7, with 10 bases matching TRBD2. Germline CDR1 reads WNHNN; CDR2 reads SYGVQD (reference sequence). The CDR3 sequence is 14 residues long. Trimming removed 6 bases from V and 6 bases from J; junction bases left unmatched: 8.

This rearrangement joins TRBV19 to TRBJ2-7; perhaps TRBD2 as D (5 bases). V was trimmed by 5 bases and J by 2 bases, leaving 16 bases between them. This CDR3 has 15 residues. Germline lookup yields CDR1 LNHDA and CDR2 SQIVND (reference sequence). The CDR3 loop reads CASSHHMSGTYEQYF. The CDR3, as DNA: TGTGCCAGTAGTCACCACATGTCCGGGACCTACGAGCAGTACTTC.

This chain joins TRBV29-1 and TRBJ2-1, with D unresolved. V was clipped by 4 bases and J by 3 bases, with 10 bases between them. From germline, CDR1 is SQVTM and CDR2 ANQGSEA. The CDR3 totals 13 residues. The CDR3 DNA reads as TGCAGCGTTGGAAAGACTCTCTACAATGAGCAGTTCTTC. Translating it yields CSVGKTLYNEQFF.

This chain links TRBV7-3 with TRBJ2-1, with D possibly TRBD1 on 6 matching bases. CDR1 is SGHTA and CDR2 is FQGTGA in the germline V gene. Trimming pared 5 bases from V and 6 bases from J, leaving 17 bases between. CDR3 length: 15 residues. The DNA for the CDR3 is TGTGCCAGCAGCCCCCGGACAGCAAGCCCCAATGAGCAGTTCTTC. Its protein product is CASSPRTASPNEQFF.

This clone appeared a few times. The chain employs TRBV7-9 and TRBJ2-7, with D possibly TRBD1 on 6 matching bases. Trimming shortened V by 5 bases and J by 7 bases, and 21 bases separated the two germline ends. Germline values: CDR1 SEHNR, CDR2 FQNEAQ (reference sequence). CDR3 length equals 15 residues. The CDR3: CASSIGSGHLTEQYF. The CDR3 DNA follows: TGTGCCAGCAGCATAGGATCGGGACATCTTACGGAGCAGTACTTC.

Concerning this clone: One end of the junction varies from germline; a read error may be responsible. The chain is built from TRBV7-9 and TRBJ1-2; D ambiguous. CDR3 size: 12 residues. CDR1 is SEHNR and CDR2 is FQNEAQ in the germline V gene (reference sequence). CDR3 sequence reads: CSSSFAGSGYTF. In nucleotides, the CDR3 is TGTTCCAGCAGTTTCGCGGGGTCTGGCTACACCTTC.

The chain combines TRBV9 with TRBJ2-7; possible D gene TRBD1, 6 bases. V gave up 4 bases and J gave up 3 bases, with 14 bases separating them. The CDR3 is made up of 14 amino acids. Germline V gene sequence: CDR1 SGDLS, CDR2 YYNGEE. CDR3 nucleotides: TGTGCCAGCAGCCTACGGGACAACCTCTACGAGCAGTACTTC. Translating gives CASSLRDNLYEQYF.

V usage is TRBV7-9 and J usage is TRBJ2-5; 7 bases match TRBD2. CDR1 and CDR2 (germline): SEHNR, FQNEAQ (reference sequence). J was trimmed by 2 bases and V by 1 base; bases with no gene match: 1. The CDR3 is made up of 14 amino acids. Written as DNA, the CDR3 is TGTGCCAGCAGCTTAGTTAGCGGGCAAGAGACCCAGTACTTC. Protein product: CASSLVSGQETQYF.

The chain carries TRBV29-1 and TRBJ2-7; 9 bases match TRBD2. The CDR3 is 13 residues long. Trimming cost V 4 bases and J 7 bases; bases outside gene matches: 8. Germline CDR1 is SQVTM and CDR2 is ANQGSEA. In DNA, the CDR3 is TGCAGCGTTGCGGGCGGGAGGGCCGGAGAGCAGTACTTC. Amino acid sequence: CSVAGGRAGEQYF.

The chain combines TRBV30 with TRBJ1-5, with D possibly matching TRBD1 (6 bases). The CDR3 is made up of 13 amino acids. Trimming left V 4 bases short and J 4 bases short, with 11 bases between. Germline loops: CDR1 GTSNPN, CDR2 SVGIG (reference sequence). The CDR3 region is CAWNKGGNQPQHF. In DNA form, the CDR3 reads TGTGCCTGGAACAAGGGGGGGAATCAGCCCCAGCATTTT.

The J gene is TRBJ2-2, the V gene TRBV13; 9 bases line up with TRBD2. The CDR3 consists of 16 residues. Germline V gene data show CDR1 as PRHDT and CDR2 as FYEKMQ (reference sequence). V shed 5 bases, J shed 1 base, and the junction held 5 bases outside the gene matches. The CDR3 DNA follows: TGTGCCAGCAGCCGTACTAGCGGGTTGAACACCGGGGAGCTGTTTTTT. This translates into CASSRTSGLNTGELFF.

J is TRBJ1-2 and V is TRBV6-1, with 9 bases aligning to TRBD1. This CDR3 is 14 amino acids long. Per germline, CDR1 MNHNS and CDR2 SASEGT. With 5 bases clipped from V and 2 bases from J, the junction kept 3 bases outside the gene matches. CDR3 bases: TGTGCCAGCAGTCCCGGGACAGGGAACTATGGCTACACCTTC. Its translation is CASSPGTGNYGYTF.

This chain links TRBV7-2 with TRBJ2-3, with 8 bases fitting TRBD2. V shed 1 base and J 5 bases; nucleotides not matched to a gene: 5. CDR3 length equals 15 residues. Germline CDR1 SGHTA, CDR2 FQGNSA. In nucleotides, the CDR3 is TGTGCCAGCAGCTTAGTGCAAGCGGGAGTAGATACGCAGTATTTT. Its protein product is CASSLVQAGVDTQYF.

This clone was recorded only once. This chain uses TRBV6-6 with TRBJ1-5, with D uncertain. This CDR3 has 16 amino acids. V lost 2 bases and J 3 bases, leaving 14 bases between the germline ends. The germline V gene has CDR1 MNHNY and CDR2 SVGAGI (reference sequence). The CDR3 here is CASSYRGPTPNQPQHF. The CDR3 DNA reads as TGTGCCAGCAGTTACCGCGGTCCGACCCCCAATCAGCCCCAGCATTTT.

V is TRBV19 and J is TRBJ1-3, with 10 bases lining up with TRBD1. The germline V gene encodes CDR1 LNHDA and CDR2 SQIVND (reference sequence). The CDR3 covers 14 residues. V was clipped by 10 bases and J by 11 bases; unmatched bases: 14. The CDR3, as DNA: TGTGCCACGCAGGCGGACAGGGGGGTAACGGCCATATATTTT. Translating gives CATQADRGVTAIYF.

As DNA, the CDR3 is TGTGCCAGCAGCCAAGGGGGGCTAGCCGTTTACAATGAGCAGTTCTTC. This sequence encodes CASSQGGLAVYNEQFF. The rearrangement uses TRBV4-2 and TRBJ2-1; TRBD1 might be the D (6 bases). CDR1 is LGHNA and CDR2 is YNFKEQ in the germline V gene. The CDR3 has 16 amino acids. V was pared by 1 base and J by 4 bases, with 14 bases between.

This chain uses TRBV6-6 with TRBJ1-6, with 7 positions matching TRBD1. Germline assignment: CDR1 MNHNY and CDR2 SVGAGI (reference sequence). V lost 6 bases and J lost 7; bases outside the gene matches: 9. This CDR3 has 15 amino acids. CDR3 DNA: TGTGCCAGCAGATCCCTAGGGACAGTGAATTCACCCCTCCACTTT. Protein sequence: CASRSLGTVNSPLHF.

The chain carries TRBV11-2 and TRBJ1-2; D is unresolved. The ends were cut back, 1 base at V and 4 bases at J, with 10 bases in the middle. This CDR3 spans 14 amino acids. Germline-derived CDR1 and CDR2 are SGHAT and FQNNGV. CDR3 DNA sequence: TGTGCCAGCAGCTTAGTTGCGGCGGCCTATGGCTACACCTTC. This sequence encodes CASSLVAAAYGYTF.

In this sample, this clone turned up a few times. This sequence joins TRBV4-2 and TRBJ2-1; tentative D call: TRBD2 (6 bases). V was shortened by 4 bases and J by 6 bases, with 16 bases between the two germline ends. Per the germline V gene, CDR1 is LGHNA and CDR2 is YNFKEQ. This CDR3 is built from 15 residues. CDR3 DNA sequence: TGTGCCAGCAGCCGTAGCCTGGGACTGCCCAATGAGCAGTTCTTC. Translation gives CASSRSLGLPNEQFF.

The chain has TRBV15 and TRBJ2-1, with TRBD1 as a possible D gene (6 bases). This CDR3 region has 19 residues. V gave up 3 bases and J gave up 0 bases, with 21 bases separating them. Germline V gene sequence: CDR1 LNHNV, CDR2 YYDKDF (reference sequence). CDR3 sequence: CATSSGQQRSFGSYNEQFF. The CDR3 coding sequence is TGTGCCACCAGCAGCGGACAGCAGAGATCTTTCGGCTCCTACAATGAGCAGTTCTTC.

There are a few counts of this clone. This sequence joins TRBV27 and TRBJ1-5; 12 nucleotides agree with TRBD1. Losses at the gene ends were 3 bases for V and 6 bases for J; bases not matched to a gene: 9. The CDR3 runs 17 residues. The germline V gene has CDR1 MNHEY and CDR2 SMNVEV (reference sequence). DNA for the CDR3: TGTGCCAGCAGTTTCTACCGGGACAGGGGGCTTGTTCAGCCCCAGCATTTT. Translated, it gives CASSFYRDRGLVQPQHF.

The table lists this clone with many counts. This chain links TRBV10-3 with TRBJ2-3, with D possibly matching TRBD2 (7 bases). The CDR3 contains 14 residues. The V end was cut by 7 bases, the J end by 0 bases, with 11 bases between. Germline assignment: CDR1 ENHRY and CDR2 SYGVKD. The CDR3 sequence is CAIKGGGSTDTQYF. The CDR3 region has the DNA TGTGCCATCAAGGGAGGGGGGAGCACAGATACGCAGTATTTT.